The sample holds many counts of the clone carrying this T cell receptor beta chain. The data belong to a study of spatial heterogeneity in lung cancer. Study overall: Beta-chain sequences were consistently detected more often than alpha-chain sequences.

Germline CDR1 and CDR2: MDHEN and SYDVKM. This CDR3 contains 13 residues. The ends lost 5 bases at V and 4 bases at J; junction bases unmatched: 5. TCRdb re-analysed the 5' RACE reads in MiXCR, keeping a single row per CDR3 protein. The sample holds about 52,000 distinct CDR3 sequences, around 7% seen once. This sample's time point: blood at routine non-recurrence follow-up after resection. In each case, whole RNA from tumor, nontumor lung or frozen PBMC was sequenced unsorted. The gene calls are TRBV28 and TRBJ2-7; 7 nucleotides line up with TRBD1. The specimen was PBMCs, collected at follow-up. This sequence originates from a female donor with early-stage non-small cell lung cancer. As DNA, the CDR3 is TGTGCCAGCAGTACCCGACAGGGATACGAGCAGTACTTC. Translating it yields CASSTRQGYEQYF.